This TCR beta chain was captured by sequencing in a study of shared clonotypes between healthy human individuals. As defined, naive CD8 cells were CD45RO-negative and positively selected for CCR7, with terminally differentiated effector memory CD45RA+ cells excluded. General study results and limits: Naive subsets tended to show greater estimated richness than memory subsets. Around 5.3% of naive CD4 clonotypes were shared across a handful of donors. Donor clonotype sharing was expected to depend on sequencing depth.

As for this clone: Its antigen remains unknown.

V was pared by 7 bases and J by 4 bases, with 10 bases between. The CDR3 has 12 residues. Germline-derived CDR1 and CDR2 are GTSNPN and SVGIG (reference sequence). Sequencing was performed with immunoSEQ multiplex PCR; in TCRdb, only in-frame clones are kept and a portion is missing. The profile shows 700,000 to 950,000 clones, 96% of them singletons. The sequence came from a man aged 25 to 40 in good health. This chain connects TRBV30 to TRBJ2-2; no reliable D call. The sequencing sample was made of naive CD8+ T cells sorted from blood. In DNA, the CDR3 is TGTGCCTTAGGACCGCTCACCGGGGAGCTGTTTTTT. It encodes CALGPLTGELFF. The whole variable domain, filled in from reference TRBV30 and TRBJ2-2, reads SQTIHQWPATLVQPVGSPLSLECTVEGTSNPNLYWYRQAAGRGLQLLFYSVGIGQISSEVPQNLSASRPQDRQFILSSKKLLLSDSGFYLCALGPLTGELFFGEGSRLTVL.